The rows below give T cell receptor beta chains drawn from one sample of a study of Ad26.COV2.S vaccination and SARS-CoV-2 variants. Libraries were prepared by immunoSEQ multiplex PCR; TCRdb keeps only in-frame clonotypes and omits some of them. The repertoire holds roughly 420,000 clones, 70% to 90% seen once, with 3.6% in the top ten. The sequences come from peripheral blood, collected in a trial of Ad26.COV2.S vaccine versus placebo. The receptors here all came from a person aged 18-60 years who received the Ad26.COV2.S COVID-19 vaccine or a placebo. Each CDR3 is given with its conserved first and last residue. Fields, in order: J gene, V gene, D gene, clone size, CDR3 protein, CDR3 DNA. A D gene is named only where the DNA matches it firmly. Clone sizes are given selectively: once, few, many, or a class where the clone is expanded.

TRBJ1-2	TRBV2	.	.	CASNSVGVYYGYTF	TGTGCCAGCAACTCGGTCGGGGTGTACTATGGCTACACCTTC
TRBJ1-2	TRBV12-3/TRBV12-4	.	.	CASSLGATGGYTF	TGTGCCAGCAGTTTAGGGGCTACGGGCGGCTACACCTTC
TRBJ2-7	TRBV4-3	TRBD2	.	CASSPRRGSYEQYF	TGCGCCAGCAGCCCTCGGCGGGGGAGCTACGAGCAGTACTTC
TRBJ1-2	TRBV12-3/TRBV12-4	.	.	CASSYGGGYGYTF	TGTGCCAGCAGTTATGGGGGAGGCTATGGCTACACCTTC
TRBJ2-2	TRBV4-3	.	.	CASSQPVVGGELFF	TGCGCCAGCAGCCAACCCGTCGTCGGCGGGGAGCTGTTTTTT
TRBJ2-1	TRBV14	.	.	CASSRGGPYNEQFF	TGTGCCAGCAGCCGAGGAGGGCCATACAATGAGCAGTTCTTC
TRBJ1-2	TRBV3-1/TRBV3-2	.	.	CASSQDHSGGDGYTF	TGTGCCAGCAGCCAAGATCATAGCGGGGGCGATGGCTACACCTTC
TRBJ1-2	TRBV5-1	.	.	CASSLGAGVFSTGSPYGYTF	TGCGCCAGCAGCTTGGGGGCAGGCGTCTTCAGTACGGGATCCCCATATGGCTACACCTTC
TRBJ1-4	TRBV11-2	TRBD1	.	CASSSQGGDEKLFF	TGTGCCAGCAGCTCCCAGGGGGGGGATGAAAAACTGTTTTTT
TRBJ1-5	TRBV3-1/TRBV3-2	TRBD1	.	CASSQDHRGLQPQHF	TGTGCCAGCAGCCAGGACCACAGGGGACTTCAGCCCCAGCATTTT
TRBJ2-7	TRBV5-6	TRBD1	once	CASSFGTGTLYEQYF	TGTGCCAGCAGCTTCGGGACAGGCACTCTCTACGAGCAGTACTTC
TRBJ1-5	TRBV18	.	.	CASSPPSDGNQPQHF	TGTGCCAGCTCACCACCGTCAGATGGCAATCAGCCCCAGCATTTT
TRBJ2-7	TRBV12-3/TRBV12-4	.	.	CASSHPGREQYF	TGTGCCAGCAGCCACCCCGGGCGGGAGCAGTACTTC
TRBJ2-7	TRBV7-2	TRBD2	.	CASSLYWTSGYSYEQYF	TGTGCCAGCAGCTTATATTGGACTAGCGGGTACTCCTACGAGCAGTACTTC
TRBJ2-5	TRBV19	TRBD2	once	CASSLRGALLSETQYF	TGTGCCAGTAGTTTGCGGGGGGCGCTTTTGAGCGAGACCCAGTACTTC
TRBJ2-7	TRBV30	.	.	CAWRAGQYPSYEQYF	TGTGCCTGGAGGGCGGGACAGTATCCCTCCTACGAGCAGTACTTC
TRBJ1-2	TRBV18	.	once	CASSPPGSYGYTF	TGTGCCAGCTCACCTCCGGGGTCCTATGGCTACACCTTC
TRBJ2-3	TRBV5-5	TRBD1	once	CASSFGDRGTDTQYF	TGTGCCAGCAGCTTCGGGGACAGGGGAACAGATACGCAGTATTTT
TRBJ1-3	TRBV6-5	.	.	CASGQSSGNTIYF	TGTGCCAGCGGCCAGAGCTCTGGAAACACCATATATTTT
TRBJ2-5	TRBV5-4	.	.	CASSHGRAPETQYF	TGTGCCAGCAGCCACGGACGGGCACCGGAGACCCAGTACTTC
TRBJ2-3	TRBV7-7	.	.	CASSEEALGTDTQYF	TGTGCTAGCAGCGAGGAGGCGCTGGGCACAGATACGCAGTATTTT
TRBJ1-6	TRBV4-1	TRBD1	.	CASSQDPDRGNSPLHF	TGCGCCAGCAGCCAAGATCCGGACAGGGGAAACTCACCCCTCCACTTT
TRBJ2-1	TRBV27	TRBD2	.	CASSPLYGLAGALEQFF	TGTGCCAGCAGTCCTCTATACGGACTAGCGGGTGCCCTGGAGCAGTTCTTC
TRBJ2-5	TRBV2	TRBD2	.	CASSDRAGGRETQYF	TGTGCCAGCAGTGACCGAGCGGGGGGGCGAGAGACCCAGTACTTC
TRBJ2-7	TRBV6-5	.	.	CASRAQGNSYEQYF	TGTGCCAGCAGAGCGCAGGGAAACTCCTACGAGCAGTACTTC
TRBJ1-5	TRBV23-1	.	.	CANPPRPGCQHF	TGCGCCAACCCCCCCCGCCCCGGGTGTCAGCATTTT
TRBJ1-5	TRBV3-1/TRBV3-2	.	.	CASSPTPGGNQPQHF	TGTGCCAGCAGCCCAACCCCGGGGGGCAATCAGCCCCAGCATTTT
TRBJ1-5	TRBV4-1	TRBD1	.	CASSQGPDRGDQPQHF	TGCGCCAGCAGCCAGGGTCCGGACAGGGGAGATCAGCCCCAGCATTTT
TRBJ1-1	TRBV5-1	TRBD1	once	CASSFGDRNTEAFF	TGCGCCAGCAGCTTCGGGGACAGGAACACTGAAGCTTTCTTT
TRBJ2-1	TRBV4-2	.	.	CASSQAGLLNNEQFF	TGTGCCAGCAGCCAAGCGGGACTCCTTAACAATGAGCAGTTCTTC
TRBJ2-3	TRBV6-6	TRBD1	.	CASRDRADTQYF	TGTGCCAGCAGAGACAGGGCAGATACGCAGTATTTT
TRBJ2-3	TRBV7-6	.	few	CASSPGTGTGDTQYF	TGTGCCAGCAGCCCAGGTACCGGGACTGGGGATACGCAGTATTTT
TRBJ1-1	TRBV5-1	.	.	CASSFRDTNTEAFF	TGCGCCAGCAGCTTCCGGGACACGAACACTGAAGCTTTCTTT
TRBJ1-4	TRBV28	TRBD1	.	CASSPGTGIATNEKLFF	TGTGCCAGCAGCCCCGGGACAGGGATAGCAACTAATGAAAAACTGTTTTTT
TRBJ1-6	TRBV30	TRBD1	.	CAWSALRQGGNSPLHF	TGTGCCTGGAGTGCCCTGCGGCAGGGGGGGAATTCACCCCTCCACTTT
TRBJ1-5	TRBV7-9	.	.	CASSPYRGGMDQPQHF	TGTGCCAGCAGCCCATATCGAGGAGGGATGGATCAGCCCCAGCATTTT
TRBJ2-7	TRBV29-1	.	.	CSVEVNSYEQYF	TGCAGCGTTGAGGTCAACTCCTACGAGCAGTACTTC
TRBJ2-3	TRBV13	TRBD1	once	CASSDRDRGPDTQYF	TGTGCCAGCAGCGACCGGGACAGGGGGCCCGATACGCAGTATTTT
TRBJ1-2	TRBV4-1	.	.	CASSHAHVSNYGYTF	TGCGCCAGCAGCCATGCACATGTGTCTAACTATGGCTACACCTTC
TRBJ1-5	TRBV19	TRBD1	once	CASSPPGGPIQPQHF	TGTGCCAGTAGTCCACCAGGGGGCCCGATTCAGCCCCAGCATTTT
TRBJ2-2	TRBV28	.	.	CATGGPGTGELFF	TGTGCCACCGGGGGGCCAGGGACCGGGGAGCTGTTTTTT
TRBJ1-6	TRBV6-1	.	.	CASSEVWAAGPLHF	TGTGCCAGCAGTGAAGTATGGGCTGCGGGACCCCTCCACTTT
TRBJ2-7	TRBV6-2/TRBV6-3	.	.	CASSYSMRYTGTLYHEQYF	TGTGCCAGCAGTTACTCGATGAGGTACACCGGGACCCTTTACCACGAGCAGTACTTC
TRBJ2-1	TRBV5-1	.	.	CASSPGWVRGNEQFF	TGCGCCAGCAGCCCGGGGTGGGTAAGGGGCAATGAGCAGTTCTTC
TRBJ1-3	TRBV7-2	.	few	CASSLGPAGGAGNTIYF	TGTGCCAGCAGCTTAGGCCCTGCGGGGGGCGCGGGAAACACCATATATTTT
TRBJ2-2	TRBV6-6	TRBD1	.	CASRGPGQGSTGELFF	TGTGCCAGCAGGGGCCCGGGACAGGGGTCCACCGGGGAGCTGTTTTTT
TRBJ1-6	TRBV5-5	.	.	CASSLELVDGYKSPLHF	TGTGCCAGCAGCTTGGAATTGGTGGACGGATACAAATCACCCCTCCACTTT
TRBJ1-2	TRBV27	.	few	CASSLLQGDGYTF	TGTGCCAGCAGTCTCCTCCAGGGCGATGGCTACACCTTC